This T cell receptor beta chain was found in a study of cytomegalovirus exposure and HLA in healthy donors. Findings and limits, study-wide: Differences between HLA loci emerged in a later analysis of TCR association rates, with DRB1 most and HLA-C fewest.

This PCR relied on a set of 60 Vbeta primers and 13 Jbeta primers. Assay used: immunoSEQ multiplex PCR; TCRdb lists only in-frame clones, some missing. Here the sample spans hundreds of thousands of clones, roughly 80% being singletons. About this clone itself: Its cognate antigen is unknown.

Sequencing was performed on PBMCs. The sequence derives from a male donor in good health and CMV-seronegative.

The CDR3 coding sequence is TGTGCCAGCAGCTGGGCAGCCCAAGAGACCCAGTACTTC. Translation: CASSWAAQETQYF. J is TRBJ2-5 and V is TRBV5-4; no clear D. The CDR3 totals 13 residues. Per the germline V gene, CDR1 is SGHNT and CDR2 is YYREEE (reference sequence). V lost 3 bases, J lost 1 base, and 7 bases lay in between.